This T cell receptor beta chain comes out of a study of T cells in Graves' hyperthyroidism and ophthalmopathy (dated by TCRdb to between 2019 and 2020). For the study in its entirety: Peripheral blood was sampled at the time of initial diagnosis, prior to any treatment. To identify distinguishing TCR V-J signatures, a discovery cohort of around 100 patients was used, comprising 40 to 45 with Graves' ophthalmopathy and some 57 with stable Graves' hyperthyroidism. Whether ophthalmopathy could be predicted prospectively was tested in an independent validation cohort made up of approximately 19 hyperthyroidism patients plus 17 patients who later progressed to ophthalmopathy. The 85 to 100 discovery patients were divided at random into training and test sets in a 7:3 ratio. In several Graves' hyperthyroidism patients, the study also compared T-cell repertoires from thyroid tissue with T-cell repertoires from blood. Following sampling, methimazole starting at 30 mg daily was given to hyperthyroidism patients, and high-dose intravenous methylprednisolone was given to ophthalmopathy patients. According to the paper, TCR Vbeta CDR3 sequencing was carried out on some 130 peripheral blood samples, which came from more than 40 ophthalmopathy, around 74 hyperthyroidism and roughly 17 progressor patients. Results the study describes overall, beyond this receptor: Most expanded thyroid clonotypes (frequency above 0.001) were also found in blood, which suggests that blood repertoires may mirror thyroid immune responses. In validation, the model predicted progression to ophthalmopathy a median of about 6.5 months before onset, with around 70% sensitivity and roughly 73% specificity. A model built on a 13 V-J signature distinguished ophthalmopathy from stable hyperthyroidism, reaching 85% to 90% sensitivity and approximately 83% specificity in cross-validation and 80%/75% in testing. Sample size was not statistically predetermined, and investigators were not blinded to group allocation.

Sequences SNHLY (CDR1) and FYNNEI (CDR2) are obtained from the germline V gene. From V the trimming removes 5 bases and from J it removes 5 bases, while the gene matches leave 6 bases of the junction unaccounted for. The CDR3 covers 15 residues, taking in both the cysteine and the phenylalanine. Left in the record is the CDR3 DNA by itself, 45 bases read in frame from the first base. Ophthalmopathy patients had moderately to severely active disease, Clinical Activity Score of at least 3, NOSPECS grade of at least 4, and duration under 3 months. Any patient with an uncontrolled infection, another autoimmune disease, pregnancy or lactation was excluded. Diagnoses were based on clinical symptoms, serum thyroxine and TRAb, thyroid ultrasound and orbital computed tomography. PBMCs were isolated from about 9.1 ml of fresh peripheral blood by Ficoll-Paque density gradient centrifugation. Trizol reagent was used to extract total RNA, and RNA quality was then checked on an Agilent 2100 Bioanalyzer.

This clonotype occurred many times. Its antigen has not been determined. No base quality information exists; no much larger clone differs at one position. The TCR beta CDR3 regions were amplified from RNA transcripts. The TCR CDR3 was subjected to a first round of RT-PCR using the HTBI primer set and the Qiagen OneStep RT-PCR kit. Libraries were constructed in a second round of multiplex PCR, after which size selection and purification were carried out. The libraries were sequenced on an Illumina HiSeq2000 using paired-end 100 bp reads. The source study handled its data this way. SOAPnuke was used to process the raw data, removing reads that contained adapters or uncalled bases, had a mean Phred below 15, or lacked an exact match to the constant primer or identifier. High-quality paired reads were merged with COPE v1.2.5, and unique nucleotide sequences were defined as clonotypes. MiTCR v1.1 was used to align clonotypes to the IMGT TRBV, TRBD and TRBJ reference segments. Only V-J combinations with frequency above 0.0001, covering 99.2% of repertoires, were analysed. The TCS score was defined as the ratio of F50 (clonal expansion) to E x V (chaos), calculated using BLOSUM62-based TCRdist between CDR3 peptides within each V-J. Welch's t-statistics and random forest reduced roughly 540 V-J features to around 14, which were used in a naive Bayes classifier (R e1071). In-frame beta chains were kept once TCRdb had trimmed the public reads at Q25 with fastp and called clones with MiXCR. Here each entry gathers all rows of one CDR3 protein and keeps the most common genes and DNA. The V and J calls follow TCRdb's processing rather than the paper's. This sample has approximately 530,000 distinct CDR3 sequences in its table, and nearly 20% of those were observed once. The ten most abundant clones make up around 50% of the sample.

Specimen: blood. Recombination joined TRBV2 with TRBJ1-6, and 7 bases in between align with TRBD1. This sequence originates from a man in his forties or fifties with Graves' ophthalmopathy. The CDR3: CASSSRDRNNSPLHF. The nucleotide sequence is TGTGCCAGCAGTTCCCGGGACAGAAATAATTCACCCCTCCACTTT.